This T cell receptor (beta chain) was observed in a study of CD8+CD57+ T cells in acquired aplastic anemia. The overall study: CD4+ and CD8+ cells, once sorted, gave DNA averaging roughly 3.2 ug. Study conclusions and caveats: Shared by patients and controls, 25 to 30 CD8+ CDR3s were abundant in patients. With respect to CD8+ Simpson's diversity, patients and controls did not differ significantly.

Selection for sequencing was limited to patients who had shown CD8+CD57+ cell expansion by flow cytometry. In all patients, the disease was severe acquired aplastic anemia. The CDR3 covers 17 residues. V lost 4 bases and J lost 0; bases outside the gene matches: 4. Germline CDR1 KGHDR, CDR2 SFDVKD. This clonotype was observed a single time. Its antigen remains unknown. Profiles of TCR beta VDJ and CDR3 were generated from a genomic DNA template. MiXCR, run by TCRdb on the reads, gives a single entry per CDR3 protein. This table has around 170,000 distinct CDR3 sequences, about 45% appearing once. The sequencing sample was made of sorted CD4+, CD8+, or CD8+CD57+ T cells (not recorded which) from PBMCs. This chain joins TRBV24-1 and TRBJ2-3; TRBD2 matches 12 bases. The clonotype was recovered from a human donor with aplastic anemia. The CDR3 region has the DNA TGTGCCACCAGTGACACGACTAGCGGGGGCAGCACAGATACGCAGTATTTT. The encoded protein is CATSDTTSGGSTDTQYF.